What follows are 28 T cell receptor beta chains derived from one specimen sequenced in a study of blood T cell repertoires in COVID-19. Generated by immunoSEQ multiplex PCR, the TCRdb table keeps only in-frame clones and is missing some. Of 150,000 to 170,000 clones in the sample, about 90% were seen once. Sequencing was carried out using peripheral blood. The receptors come from a man between 50 and 59 years old with acute or convalescent COVID-19.

This chain connects TRBV5-1 to TRBJ2-5, with 7 bases that match TRBD2. The CDR3 loop spans 14 amino acids. V lost 2 bases and J lost 1; bases outside the gene matches: 2. The V gene's germline CDR1 is SGHRS and CDR2 YFSETQ. The CDR3 DNA is TGCGCCAGCAGCTTCGGGGGGATCCAAGAGACCCAGTACTTC. Encoded protein: CASSFGGIQETQYF. The full variable domain, its missing parts supplied by reference TRBV5-1 and TRBJ2-5, is KAGVTQTPRYLIKTRGQQVTLSCSPISGHRSVSWYQQTPGQGLQFLFEYFSETQRNKGNFPGRFSGRQFSNSRSEMNVSTLELGDSALYLCASSFGGIQETQYFGPGTRLLVL.

V is TRBV7-3 and J is TRBJ1-6; D unclear. The CDR3 covers 15 residues. V gave up 5 bases and J gave up 0 bases, with 8 bases separating them. Germline values: CDR1 SGHTA, CDR2 FQGTGA. CDR3: CASSPRGSYNSPLHF. For the CDR3, the DNA is TGTGCCAGCAGCCCTAGAGGCTCCTATAATTCACCCCTCCACTTT.

The chain recombines TRBV30 with TRBJ1-5; tentatively, D is TRBD1 (6 bases). CDR1 GTSNPN and CDR2 SVGIG come from the germline V gene (reference sequence). V was cut by 3 bases and J by 1 base, with 7 bases left in between. The length of the CDR3 is 13 residues. CDR3 sequence (DNA): TGTGCCTGGAGACAGGGAAGCAATCAGCCCCAGCATTTT. Its protein product is CAWRQGSNQPQHF.

This clone was seen a single time. This rearrangement joins TRBV4-2 to TRBJ1-6, with 9 bases lining up with TRBD1. CDR3 length equals 16 residues. Germline CDR1 and CDR2: LGHNA and YNFKEQ. Germline trimming cut 7 bases from V and 1 base from J; bases unmatched to any gene: 5. The CDR3 spells CASNHRGRSYNSPLHF. In DNA form, the CDR3 reads TGTGCCAGCAACCACAGGGGGCGATCCTATAATTCACCCCTCCACTTT.

CDR3 residues: CASSASGTGVSNQPQHF. The DNA of the CDR3 is TGTGCCAGCAGTGCGTCCGGGACAGGGGTTAGCAATCAGCCCCAGCATTTT. The genes are TRBV28 and TRBJ1-5, with 10 bases identical to TRBD1. CDR3 length: 17 amino acids. Germline V gives CDR1 MDHEN, CDR2 SYDVKM. Unmatched junction bases numbered 7, after V lost 5 bases and J lost 0 bases.

This clone has more than one count but fewer than ten. The chain combines TRBV25-1 with TRBJ1-6; possible D gene TRBD1, 5 bases. This CDR3 has 14 amino acids. V was cut by 6 bases and J by 6 bases, with 12 bases left in between. The germline CDR1 and CDR2 sequences are MGHDK and SYGVNS. CDR3 sequence reads: CASREPGGNSPLHF. As DNA, the CDR3 is TGTGCCAGCAGAGAACCGGGGGGTAATTCACCCCTCCACTTT.

V is TRBV19 and J is TRBJ1-1; TRBD1 matches at 7 bases. V gave up 5 bases and J gave up 4 bases; unmatched junction bases: 7. There are 14 residues in the CDR3. Germline assignment: CDR1 LNHDA and CDR2 SQIVND (reference sequence). The CDR3 bases are TGTGCCAGTAGTCCACCCGACAGGGCCACTGAAGCTTTCTTT. As protein: CASSPPDRATEAFF.

J is TRBJ1-2 and V is TRBV9, with a possible D match to TRBD1 (5 bases). V lost 3 bases and J 4 bases, leaving 13 bases between the germline ends. This CDR3 spans 14 amino acids. CDR1 SGDLS and CDR2 YYNGEE come from the germline V gene. The CDR3 DNA follows: TGTGCCAGCAGCGCCCAGGGTTCCCCCTATGGCTACACCTTC. Translating gives CASSAQGSPYGYTF. Variable domain in full (rest from reference TRBV9 and TRBJ1-2): DSGVTQTPKHLITATGQRVTLRCSPRSGDLSVYWYQQSLDQGLQFLIQYYNGEERAKGNILERFSAQQFPDLHSELNLSSLELGDSALYFCASSAQGSPYGYTFGSGTRLTVV.

The V gene is TRBV15, the J gene TRBJ1-5; possibly TRBD1 for D (5 bases). Trimming cost V 0 bases and J 7 bases, with 13 bases left between them. The V gene's germline CDR1 is LNHNV and CDR2 YYDKDF (reference sequence). The CDR3 is 15 amino acids. In DNA form, the CDR3 reads TGTGCCACCAGCAGAGATGGTCAGGGTGGGCAGCCCCAGCATTTT. This codes for CATSRDGQGGQPQHF.

This clone was counted a single time. V usage is TRBV3-1 (or the pseudogene TRBV3-2) and J usage is TRBJ2-6; 7 bases line up with TRBD2. Trimming took 2 bases from V and 1 from J; bases not matched to a gene: 8. Germline V gene sequence: CDR1 LGHDT, CDR2 YNNKEL (reference sequence). The CDR3 spans 18 residues. The CDR3 sequence: CASSQQGGWGSGANVLTF. In DNA form, the CDR3 reads TGTGCCAGCAGCCAACAGGGAGGGTGGGGATCTGGGGCCAACGTCCTGACTTTC.

The V call is TRBV7-2, the J call TRBJ1-5; TRBD1 is a possible D gene (5 bases). The germline V gene encodes CDR1 SGHTA and CDR2 FQGNSA. Trimming removed 5 bases at V and 4 bases at J, with 12 bases between. The CDR3 consists of 14 residues. CDR3 sequence: CASSPWGGNQPQHF. The CDR3 DNA reads TGTGCCAGCAGCCCCTGGGGGGGAAATCAGCCCCAGCATTTT.

The V and J genes are TRBV9 and TRBJ2-5, with D perhaps TRBD1 (7 bases). Deletions cut 0 bases from V and 5 bases from J, with 17 bases between. Germline loops: CDR1 SGDLS, CDR2 YYNGEE. The length of the CDR3 is 16 residues. The chain's CDR3 is CASSVGGGGGAETQYF. CDR3 nucleotides: TGTGCCAGCAGCGTAGGTGGAGGAGGGGGCGCGGAGACCCAGTACTTC.

V is TRBV6-2 or TRBV6-3 and J is TRBJ2-7; 9 nucleotides match TRBD1. After removal of 0 bases from V and 2 bases from J, the junction contained 8 bases not matched to a gene. CDR1 and CDR2 from the germline V gene are MNHEY and SVGEGT. The CDR3 runs 17 residues. The CDR3, as DNA: TGTGCCAGCAGTTACTCTGCCGGGACAGGGACGACCTACGAGCAGTACGTC. Translated, it gives CASSYSAGTGTTYEQYV.

V usage is TRBV7-9 and J usage is TRBJ1-2, with TRBD1 matching over 7 bases. V trimming: 5 bases; J trimming: 5 bases; junction bases outside the gene matches: 5. CDR1 is SEHNR, CDR2 FQNEAQ, per germline (reference sequence). The CDR3 loop spans 13 amino acids. CDR3 nucleotides: TGTGCCAGCAGCCTAAAACAGGGGTATGGCTACACCTTC. It encodes CASSLKQGYGYTF.

J is TRBJ2-7 and V is TRBV11-2; TRBD2 matches at 7 bases. The J segment lost 4 bases and the V segment lost 5 bases, leaving 5 bases of the junction unmatched. The CDR3 has 13 amino acids. Germline CDR1 SGHAT, CDR2 FQNNGV. The CDR3 sequence is CASSQGREYEQYF. CDR3 nucleotides: TGTGCCAGCAGCCAAGGGAGGGAGTACGAGCAGTACTTC. The entire variable domain, with the rest obtained from reference TRBV11-2 and TRBJ2-7, is as follows: EAGVAQSPRYKIIEKRQSVAFWCNPISGHATLYWYQQILGQGPKLLIQFQNNGVVDDSQLPKDRFSAERLKGVDSTLKIQPAKLEDSAVYLCASSQGREYEQYFGPGTRLTVT.

The CDR3 region is CAWKRSTGNYEQYF. In DNA, the CDR3 is TGTGCCTGGAAACGCTCGACAGGCAACTACGAGCAGTACTTC. V usage is TRBV30 and J usage is TRBJ2-7, with a possible D match to TRBD1 (6 bases). Germline-derived CDR1 and CDR2 are GTSNPN and SVGIG (reference sequence). This CDR3 comprises 14 residues. Trimming pared 4 bases from V and 3 bases from J, leaving 16 bases between.

The gene calls are TRBV21-1 and TRBJ1-1. TRBV21-1 is a pseudogene. The CDR3 runs to 14 residues. CDR3 in DNA: TGTGCCAGCAGCAAAGGGAGGAGGGGCCCCGCAGCTTTCTTT. Residues: CASSKGRRGPAAFF.

The rearrangement joins TRBV2 to TRBJ1-5, with D possibly matching TRBD1 (6 bases). CDR1 and CDR2 (germline): SNHLY, FYNNEI. The CDR3 length is 15 residues. With 0 bases removed from V and 8 bases from J, the gap between germline ends came to 14 bases. As DNA, the CDR3 is TGTGCCAGCAGTGAAGCGGGACACCCTCGTGAGCCCCAGCATTTT. Encoded protein: CASSEAGHPREPQHF.

The chain is built from TRBV7-9 and TRBJ2-5; weak D call: TRBD1 (6 bases). The ends were cut back, 5 bases at V and 5 bases at J, with 12 bases in the middle. CDR3 length: 13 residues. Germline V gene data show CDR1 as SEHNR and CDR2 as FQNEAQ (reference sequence). The CDR3 nucleotides read TGTGCCAGCAGCCGGACAGCGAGGGAGACCCAGTACTTC. Residues: CASSRTARETQYF.

J is TRBJ1-1 and V is TRBV29-1, with D possibly TRBD1 on 5 matching bases. Trimming took off 0 bases at V and 9 bases at J, with 17 bases between the two ends. The CDR3 runs to 14 residues. Germline V gene sequence: CDR1 SQVTM, CDR2 ANQGSEA. The CDR3 here is CSVEDLAQGQKAFF. Written as DNA, the CDR3 is TGCAGCGTTGAAGACCTCGCCCAGGGCCAAAAAGCTTTCTTT.

This chain links TRBV6-1 with TRBJ1-4, with a weak D call TRBD1 (6 bases). The CDR3 runs 15 residues. Germline values: CDR1 MNHNS, CDR2 SASEGT. Trimming took off 3 bases at V and 4 bases at J, with 12 bases between the two ends. The CDR3 DNA is TGTGCCAGCAGTGACCTACAGGGAGTTAATGAAAAACTGTTTTTT. It translates to CASSDLQGVNEKLFF.

The genes are TRBV19 and TRBJ2-3, with 8 nucleotides matching TRBD1. The length of the CDR3 is 16 residues. V lost 3 bases to trimming and J lost 2 bases; unmatched junction nucleotides: 7. Germline V CDR1 and CDR2: LNHDA, SQIVND (reference sequence). This chain's CDR3 is CASSIGKGQATDTQYF. The CDR3 coding sequence is TGTGCCAGTAGTATTGGTAAGGGACAGGCCACAGATACGCAGTATTTT. Using reference TRBV19 and TRBJ2-3 for the parts outside the CDR3, the full variable domain is DGGITQSPKYLFRKEGQNVTLSCEQNLNHDAMYWYRQDPGQGLRLIYYSQIVNDFQKGDIAEGYSVSREKKESFPLTVTSAQKNPTAFYLCASSIGKGQATDTQYFGPGTRLTVL.

In its sample, this clone was seen once. J is TRBJ1-2 and V is TRBV14; a possible D gene is TRBD1 (6 bases). CDR3 length: 13 residues. Looked up from germline, CDR1 is SGHDN and CDR2 is FVKESK. Trimming shortened V by 4 bases and J by 7 bases, and 13 bases separated the two germline ends. The CDR3 nucleotides read TGTGCCAGCAGCCCGTACAGGGAGGGTGGCTACACCTTC. It translates to CASSPYREGGYTF.

This rearrangement joins TRBV6-2 or TRBV6-3 to TRBJ2-3, with D unclear. Trimming removed 5 bases from V and 10 bases from J, with 16 bases in between. This CDR3 is built from 13 residues. CDR1 and CDR2 (germline): MNHEY, SVGEGT. The CDR3 here is CASSLSLPGPQYF. CDR3 coding DNA: TGTGCCAGCAGTCTCTCCCTCCCTGGCCCGCAGTATTTT.

The chain joins TRBV30 to TRBJ1-1; 9 bases align to TRBD1. With V trimmed by 0 bases and J by 10 bases, 9 bases remained unmatched. The CDR3 contains 14 residues. CDR1 and CDR2 from the germline V gene are GTSNPN and SVGIG (reference sequence). The DNA for the CDR3 is TGTGCCTGGAGTGTAGGGGGGGACAGGGCCGGAGCTTTCTTT. Translating gives CAWSVGGDRAGAFF.

V and J are TRBV30 and TRBJ2-7; 7 nucleotides agree with TRBD1. V lost 8 bases, J lost 3 bases, and 4 bases stayed unmatched. CDR1 and CDR2 (germline): GTSNPN, SVGIG (reference sequence). The CDR3 is 11 residues long. This CDR3 is CAGTVSYEQYF. The CDR3 DNA reads TGTGCCGGGACAGTCAGCTACGAGCAGTACTTC.

This clone occurred a few times. V usage is TRBV4-1 and J usage is TRBJ2-3, with TRBD2 matching over 10 bases. This CDR3 contains 15 residues. The germline gives CDR1 MGHRA, CDR2 YSYEKL. V lost 0 bases to trimming and J lost 8 bases; unmatched junction nucleotides: 5. CDR3 in amino acids: CASSQEASGRGTQYF. CDR3 bases: TGCGCCAGCAGCCAAGAGGCTAGCGGGAGAGGTACGCAGTATTTT.

This clone has only one observation. J is TRBJ2-1 and V is TRBV23-1, with D unclear. TRBV23-1 is reported as an ORF; its role is uncertain. V was pared by 0 bases and J by 4 bases, with 13 bases between. This CDR3 has 16 residues. The CDR3 spells CASSQSPETSYNEQFF. In DNA, the CDR3 is TGCGCCAGCAGTCAATCACCCGAAACTTCGTACAATGAGCAGTTCTTC.